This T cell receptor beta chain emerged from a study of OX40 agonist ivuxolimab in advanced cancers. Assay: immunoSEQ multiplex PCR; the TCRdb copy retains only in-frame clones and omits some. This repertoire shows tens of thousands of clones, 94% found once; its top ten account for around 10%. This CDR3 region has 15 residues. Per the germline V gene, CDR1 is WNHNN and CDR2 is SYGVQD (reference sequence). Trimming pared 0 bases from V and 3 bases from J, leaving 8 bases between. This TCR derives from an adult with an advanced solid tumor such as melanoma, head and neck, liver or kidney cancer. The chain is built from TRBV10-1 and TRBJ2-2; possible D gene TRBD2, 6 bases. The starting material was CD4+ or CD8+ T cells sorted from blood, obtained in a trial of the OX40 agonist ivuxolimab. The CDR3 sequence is CASSESGGHTGELFF. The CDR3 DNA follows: TGCGCCAGCAGTGAGTCGGGGGGTCACACCGGGGAGCTGTTTTTT.